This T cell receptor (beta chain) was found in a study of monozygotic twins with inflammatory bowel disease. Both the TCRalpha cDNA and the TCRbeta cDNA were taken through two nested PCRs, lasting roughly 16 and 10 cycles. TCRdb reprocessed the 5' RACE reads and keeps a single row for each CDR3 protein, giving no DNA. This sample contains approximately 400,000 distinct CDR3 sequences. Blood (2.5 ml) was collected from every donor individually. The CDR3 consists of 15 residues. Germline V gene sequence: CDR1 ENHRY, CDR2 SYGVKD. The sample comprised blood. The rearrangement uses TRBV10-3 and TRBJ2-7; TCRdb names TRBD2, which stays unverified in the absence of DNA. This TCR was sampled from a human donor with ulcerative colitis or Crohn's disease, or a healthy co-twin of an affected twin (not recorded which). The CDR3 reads CAISEQVSASYEQYF.